Listed below are T cell receptor beta chains from one sample, sequenced in a study of blood T cell repertoires in COVID-19. The assay was immunoSEQ multiplex PCR, and TCRdb's table has in-frame clones only and misses some. The repertoire holds roughly 88,000 clones, with around 88% as singletons. Sequencing input: peripheral blood. Every receptor here comes from a woman aged 55-69 years with COVID-19, enrolled during active disease. Both conserved end residues are part of each CDR3. A D gene is named only where the DNA matches it firmly. Size is stated for part of the rows, as once, few or many counts, or as a class when the clone is expanded.

CDR3aa	CDR3nt	abundance	v_gene	j_gene	d_gene
CASSGDSGETQYF	TGTGCCAGCAGCGGGGATAGCGGGGAGACCCAGTACTTC	NA	TRBV7-3	TRBJ2-5	TRBD2
CASSYRGGGNQPQHF	TGTGCCAGCAGTTACCGAGGGGGTGGCAATCAGCCCCAGCATTTT	NA	TRBV6-5	TRBJ1-5	NA
CASSTAPGQGGGGYTF	TGTGCCAGTAGCACTGCCCCGGGACAGGGTGGTGGTGGCTACACCTTC	NA	TRBV19	TRBJ1-2	TRBD1
CASSSGQGVGYEQYF	TGCGCCAGCAGCTCGGGACAGGGGGTAGGGTACGAGCAGTACTTC	NA	TRBV5-1	TRBJ2-7	TRBD1
CASSRAGQGVETQYF	TGTGCCAGTAGCCGCGCGGGACAGGGGGTAGAGACCCAGTACTTC	few	TRBV19	TRBJ2-5	TRBD1
CSIWTGKGEAFF	TGCAGCATCTGGACAGGGAAAGGTGAAGCTTTCTTT	NA	TRBV29-1	TRBJ1-1	TRBD1
CASSQADYNSPLHF	TGCGCCAGCAGCCAAGCAGATTATAATTCACCCCTCCACTTT	NA	TRBV4-3	TRBJ1-6	NA
CASSQDWAGGYNEQFF	TGTGCCAGCAGCCAAGATTGGGCGGGGGGCTACAATGAGCAGTTCTTC	NA	TRBV3-1/TRBV3-2	TRBJ2-1	TRBD2
CATSPTGEAYGYTF	TGTGCCACCTCACCTACAGGGGAGGCCTATGGCTACACCTTC	NA	TRBV19	TRBJ1-2	TRBD1
CASSQEIAESYEQYF	TGCGCCAGCAGCCAAGAAATTGCGGAATCCTACGAGCAGTACTTC	few	TRBV4-3	TRBJ2-7	NA
CASSLGNPGKAFF	TGTGCCAGCAGCTTAGGAAACCCCGGGAAAGCTTTCTTT	NA	TRBV7-6	TRBJ1-1	NA
CASSPTGLAGEETQYF	TGTGCCAGCAGCCCCACCGGGCTAGCGGGGGAAGAGACCCAGTACTTC	NA	TRBV13	TRBJ2-5	TRBD2
CASSYFITAVGNQPQHF	TGTGCCAGCAGTTACTTTATTACAGCGGTAGGCAATCAGCCCCAGCATTTT	NA	TRBV6-2/TRBV6-3	TRBJ1-5	NA
CATLTSRYEQYF	TGTGCCACCCTGACATCCCGCTACGAGCAGTACTTC	NA	TRBV10-3	TRBJ2-7	NA
CASSSRGGPSDTQYF	TGTGCCAGCAGCTCCAGAGGAGGCCCTTCGGATACGCAGTATTTT	NA	TRBV7-2	TRBJ2-3	NA
CASSIGRAGQPQHF	TGTGCCAGTAGTATTGGCAGGGCAGGTCAGCCCCAGCATTTT	NA	TRBV19	TRBJ1-5	NA
CASSVGQVSGNTIYF	TGTGCCAGCAGCGTAGGTCAGGTCTCTGGAAACACCATATATTTT	NA	TRBV9	TRBJ1-3	NA
CASSYPGRGRDGYTF	TGTGCCAGCAGTTACCCCGGCAGGGGGCGTGATGGCTACACCTTC	NA	TRBV6-5	TRBJ1-2	TRBD1
CASSLGTGVSEQYF	TGTGCCAGCAGCTTAGGGACAGGGGTGAGCGAGCAGTACTTC	few	TRBV11-2	TRBJ2-7	TRBD1
CASSSTVNTEAFF	TGTGCCAGCAGCTCTACAGTGAACACTGAAGCTTTCTTT	NA	TRBV7-8	TRBJ1-1	NA
CASSYSGTGGGQPQHF	TGTGCCAGCAGTTATTCCGGGACAGGGGGCGGCCAGCCCCAGCATTTT	NA	TRBV6-6	TRBJ1-5	TRBD1
CASRDDRAAGELFF	TGTGCCAGTCGTGACGACAGGGCGGCGGGGGAGCTGTTTTTT	NA	TRBV19	TRBJ2-2	TRBD1
CASRRDPTDTQYF	TGTGCCAGCAGGCGGGACCCCACAGATACGCAGTATTTT	NA	TRBV6-5	TRBJ2-3	NA
CASSLYRGVNQPQHF	TGTGCCAGCAGTTTATATCGGGGTGTAAATCAGCCCCAGCATTTT	NA	TRBV27	TRBJ1-5	NA
CASSIDRNSYNEQFF	TGCGCCAGCAGCATAGACAGGAACTCCTACAATGAGCAGTTCTTC	NA	TRBV4-3	TRBJ2-1	NA
CASSPLGGGYTF	TGTGCCAGCTCACCGTTAGGGGGTGGCTACACCTTC	NA	TRBV18	TRBJ1-2	NA
CASSAEDGVHSPLHF	TGTGCCAGTAGTGCGGAGGACGGAGTCCATTCACCCCTCCACTTT	NA	TRBV19	TRBJ1-6	NA
CASSLGQVVTGELFF	TGCGCCAGCAGCTTGGGGCAGGTTGTCACCGGGGAGCTGTTTTTT	NA	TRBV5-1	TRBJ2-2	NA
CASSQVAGNTEAFF	TGTGCCAGCAGCCAAGTTGCGGGGAACACTGAAGCTTTCTTT	NA	TRBV3-1/TRBV3-2	TRBJ1-1	NA
CASSLLAGGSEQFF	TGTGCCAGCAGCTTATTAGCGGGGGGATCTGAGCAGTTCTTC	NA	TRBV7-2	TRBJ2-1	TRBD2
CASKQFLNTEAFF	TGTGCCAGCAAACAGTTCCTGAACACTGAAGCTTTCTTT	NA	TRBV6-5	TRBJ1-1	NA
CSVSTGRNTEAFF	TGCAGCGTCTCGACAGGGAGGAACACTGAAGCTTTCTTT	NA	TRBV29-1	TRBJ1-1	TRBD1
CASSFAGAGGDTQYF	TGTGCCAGCAGCTTCGCGGGGGCCGGGGGGGATACGCAGTATTTT	NA	TRBV7-2	TRBJ2-3	NA
CASSMDGTYEQYF	TGTGCCAGTAGTATGGACGGGACCTACGAGCAGTACTTC	NA	TRBV19	TRBJ2-7	NA
CASGLVTGPGSGNQPQHF	TGTGCTAGTGGTTTGGTGACAGGGCCCGGCTCGGGCAATCAGCCCCAGCATTTT	NA	TRBV12-5	TRBJ1-5	TRBD1
CASSQGLLNEQFF	TGTGCCAGCAGCCAAGGACTACTCAATGAGCAGTTCTTC	NA	TRBV3-1/TRBV3-2	TRBJ2-1	NA
CASSTRDSLSYEQYF	TGTGCCAGCAGCACACGGGACAGTCTCTCCTACGAGCAGTACTTC	NA	TRBV13	TRBJ2-7	TRBD1
CASSQEVGATDTQYF	TGTGCCAGCAGCCAAGAAGTGGGGGCCACAGATACGCAGTATTTT	NA	TRBV3-1/TRBV3-2	TRBJ2-3	NA
CASSSGRGYTGELFF	TGCGCCAGCAGCTCAGGCAGGGGATACACCGGGGAGCTGTTTTTT	NA	TRBV5-1	TRBJ2-2	NA
CASSRVTTGGNNYGYTF	TGCGCCAGCAGCCGAGTAACGACAGGGGGCAATAACTATGGCTACACCTTC	NA	TRBV4-3	TRBJ1-2	TRBD1
CSARAQGRAFF	TGCAGTGCTAGAGCACAGGGACGGGCTTTCTTT	NA	TRBV20-1	TRBJ1-1	NA
CASSSGQGGVEAFF	TGTGCCAGCAGCTCCGGACAGGGGGGCGTTGAAGCTTTCTTT	NA	TRBV7-9	TRBJ1-1	TRBD1
CASSSLSGEKLFF	TGTGCCAGCAGCTCCCTCTCGGGGGAAAAACTGTTTTTT	once	TRBV2	TRBJ1-4	NA
CASSQRGGGNQPQHF	TGTGCCAGCAGCCAAAGAGGGGGTGGCAATCAGCCCCAGCATTTT	once	TRBV4-2	TRBJ1-5	NA
CASSLRGVEKLFF	TGTGCCAGCAGTTTAAGGGGTGTGGAAAAACTGTTTTTT	NA	TRBV12-3/TRBV12-4	TRBJ1-4	NA
CASSLGQGAWDSPLHF	TGTGCCAGCAGCTTAGGACAGGGTGCCTGGGATTCACCCCTCCACTTT	NA	TRBV7-9	TRBJ1-6	TRBD1
CASSPMSAGGRNTQYF	TGCGCCAGCAGCCCTATGTCAGCAGGGGGGCGTAATACGCAGTATTTT	NA	TRBV4-1	TRBJ2-3	NA
CASSGGLDRAGEQYF	TGTGCCAGCAGCGGCGGTCTAGACAGGGCTGGCGAGCAGTACTTC	NA	TRBV7-3	TRBJ2-7	TRBD1
CASSPLRHVLIHGYTF	TGTGCCAGCTCACCACTAAGACATGTCCTTATCCATGGCTACACCTTC	NA	TRBV18	TRBJ1-2	NA
CASSASASSYNSPLHF	TGTGCCAGTAGCGCGTCAGCTAGCTCCTATAATTCACCCCTCCACTTT	NA	TRBV19	TRBJ1-6	NA
CASSSDRAYNEQFF	TGTGCCAGCAGTTCCGACCGGGCCTACAATGAGCAGTTCTTC	NA	TRBV6-5	TRBJ2-1	NA
CASRSDISYNSPLHF	TGTGCCAGCAGATCGGACATCTCCTATAATTCACCCCTCCACTTT	NA	TRBV2	TRBJ1-6	NA
CATSSDRGPAETQYF	TGTGCCACCAGCTCCGACAGGGGTCCGGCAGAGACCCAGTACTTC	NA	TRBV24-1	TRBJ2-5	TRBD1
CASSYQDRGSYEQYF	TGTGCCAGCAGTTACCAGGACAGGGGGTCCTACGAGCAGTACTTC	NA	TRBV6-2/TRBV6-3	TRBJ2-7	TRBD1